This T cell receptor beta chain was profiled in a study of cytomegalovirus exposure and HLA in healthy donors. Looking at the study overall: In an earlier analysis, 90 million to 120 million unique TCR beta sequences were found from about 180 million T cells. Study observations and caveats: The study flagged about 160 TCR beta chains as cytomegalovirus-associated.

The PCR used 60 Vbeta and 13 Jbeta primers. Data came from immunoSEQ multiplex PCR; TCRdb stores just in-frame clones and leaves some out. Of under 85,000 clones listed, 79% are singletons. The CDR3 consists of 11 residues. V was trimmed by 4 bases and J by 7 bases, leaving 8 bases between them. Germline values: CDR1 MNHEY, CDR2 SMNVEV (reference sequence). A note on this clone: Its cognate antigen is unknown.

At the time of sampling, donors were nominally healthy, though unrecorded immune exposures were likely. The chain carries TRBV27 and TRBJ2-7; a possible D gene is TRBD2 (5 bases). Input material: PBMCs. The receptor's source is a woman between 35 and 50 years old in good health and CMV-seropositive. DNA of the CDR3: TGTGCCAGCAGTTCGACGGGAGAGCAGTACTTC. It is translated as CASSSTGEQYF.